Reported below is one T cell receptor (beta chain). Its target is unknown. The sample is drawn from a study of shared clonotypes between healthy human individuals. Germline CDR1 reads MNHEY; CDR2 reads SMNVEV (reference sequence). There are 12 residues in the CDR3. V was shortened by 6 bases and J by 4 bases, with 7 bases between the two germline ends. Regarding the study as a whole: The naive CD4 repertoires of several donors were compared, and roughly 5.1% of clonotypes were shared. Clonotypes not shared had lower generation probabilities than those common to all four donors.

Only in-frame clones appear in the TCRdb table, and some are missing; sequencing was by immunoSEQ multiplex PCR. The sample contains approximately 710,000 clones, 90% of which appear only once. The clonotype comes from a man younger than 35 in good health. Some clones in this sample may be carry-over from other donors' samples. The chain joins TRBV27 to TRBJ1-5, with D unresolved. Input material: memory CD8+ T cells from PBMCs. Subset indicated: CD45RO+ cells pooled with CCR7-negative TemRA cells. The CDR3, as DNA: TGTGCCAGCAGGAGCCTTAATCAGCCCCAGCATTTT. Its translation is CASRSLNQPQHF.